The TCR beta chain described here comes from a study of T cell clonotyping in hematopoietic cell transplantation. Documented time point: recipient sample about 28 days before transplant, after cytoreduction. The CDR3 consists of 14 residues. Germline V CDR1 and CDR2: MGHDK, SYGVNS. V was cut by 2 bases and J by 0 bases, with 7 bases left in between. Findings and limits, study-wide: CD4 and CD8 repertoire contributions could not be separated without sorting.

Method: immunoSEQ multiplex PCR; TCRdb's copy keeps in-frame clones and lacks some. The profile shows approximately 18,000 clones, roughly 77% of them singletons. This clone was seen only a few times. Its antigen is unknown. Distinct nucleotide sequences in the sample also encode this CDR3. The starting material was peripheral blood mononuclear cells, obtained before stem cell transplant. The TCR sequence derives from a man between 60 and 75 years old with acute myeloid leukemia. Some clones in this sample may be carry-over from other donors' samples. This chain uses TRBV25-1 with TRBJ2-5, with a possible D match to TRBD2 (5 bases). The CDR3 loop reads CASSERGHQETQYF. The DNA of the CDR3 is TGTGCCAGCAGTGAACGGGGTCACCAAGAGACCCAGTACTTC.